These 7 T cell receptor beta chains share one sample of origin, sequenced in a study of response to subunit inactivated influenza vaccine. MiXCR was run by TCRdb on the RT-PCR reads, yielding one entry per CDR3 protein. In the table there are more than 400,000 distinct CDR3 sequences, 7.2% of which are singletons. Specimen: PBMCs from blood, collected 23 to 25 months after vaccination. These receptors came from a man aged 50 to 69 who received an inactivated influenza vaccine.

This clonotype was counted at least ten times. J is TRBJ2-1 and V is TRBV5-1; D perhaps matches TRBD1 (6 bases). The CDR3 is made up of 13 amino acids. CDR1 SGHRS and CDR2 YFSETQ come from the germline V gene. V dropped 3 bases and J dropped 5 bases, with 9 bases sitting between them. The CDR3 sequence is CASSSDRNNEQFF. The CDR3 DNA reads TGCGCCAGCAGCTCGGACAGAAACAATGAGCAGTTCTTC. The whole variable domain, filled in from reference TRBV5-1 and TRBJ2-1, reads KAGVTQTPRYLIKTRGQQVTLSCSPISGHRSVSWYQQTPGQGLQFLFEYFSETQRNKGNFPGRFSGRQFSNSRSEMNVSTLELGDSALYLCASSSDRNNEQFFGPGTRLTVL.

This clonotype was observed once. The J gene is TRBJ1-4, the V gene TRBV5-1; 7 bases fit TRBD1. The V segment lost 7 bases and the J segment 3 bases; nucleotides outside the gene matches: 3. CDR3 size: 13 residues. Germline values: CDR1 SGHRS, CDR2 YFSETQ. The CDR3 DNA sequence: TGCGCCAGCGGCGGGACAGCTAATGAAAAACTGTTTTTT. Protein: CASGGTANEKLFF.

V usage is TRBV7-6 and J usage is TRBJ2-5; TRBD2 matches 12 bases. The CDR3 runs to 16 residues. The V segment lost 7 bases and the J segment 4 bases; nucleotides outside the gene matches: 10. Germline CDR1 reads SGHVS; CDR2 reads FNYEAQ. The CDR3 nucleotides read TGTGCCAGCACCCCACTTCTAGCGGGAGGGAGAGAGACCCAGTACTTC. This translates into CASTPLLAGGRETQYF.

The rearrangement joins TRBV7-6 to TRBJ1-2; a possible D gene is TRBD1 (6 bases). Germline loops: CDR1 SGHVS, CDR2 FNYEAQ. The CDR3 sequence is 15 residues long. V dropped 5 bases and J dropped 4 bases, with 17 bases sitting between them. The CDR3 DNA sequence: TGTGCCAGCAGCCCCCCTAGGGGGGGAAGCTATGGCTACACCTTC. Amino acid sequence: CASSPPRGGSYGYTF.

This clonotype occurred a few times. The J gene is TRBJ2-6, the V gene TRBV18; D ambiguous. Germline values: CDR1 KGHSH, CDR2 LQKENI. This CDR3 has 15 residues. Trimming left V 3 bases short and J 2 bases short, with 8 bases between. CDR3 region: CASSPVPTGANVLTF. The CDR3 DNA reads TGTGCCAGCTCACCCGTCCCGACTGGGGCCAACGTCCTGACTTTC.

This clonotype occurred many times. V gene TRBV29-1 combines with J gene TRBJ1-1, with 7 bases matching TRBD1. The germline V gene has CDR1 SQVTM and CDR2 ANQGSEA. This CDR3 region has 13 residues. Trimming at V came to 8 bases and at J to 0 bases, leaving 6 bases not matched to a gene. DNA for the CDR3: TGCAGCCCTCGGACAGGAGTGAACACTGAAGCTTTCTTT. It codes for CSPRTGVNTEAFF.

This CDR3 reads CASSAEGVNTEAFF. Written as DNA, the CDR3 is TGTGCCAGCAGCGCCGAGGGAGTGAACACTGAAGCTTTCTTT. The gene calls are TRBV9 and TRBJ1-1; D gene ambiguous. Germline V gene lookup returns CDR1 SGDLS and CDR2 YYNGEE. V was clipped by 3 bases and J by 0 bases, with 9 bases between them. The CDR3 runs to 14 residues.